This T cell receptor beta chain came from a study of T-cell memory formation after mild COVID-19. Study-wide findings and caveats: Shrinking CD4+ clones were chiefly CM and EM; CD8+ ones were chiefly EMRA. CD4+ bias marked clones expanding day 15 to 37, unlike balanced contracting clones. A subset of responding clones appeared in pre-infection memory, suggesting cross-reactive memory joined.

This clonotype occurred a few times. Its antigen is unknown. MiXCR, applied by TCRdb to the 5' RACE reads, yields one record per CDR3 protein. The sample records about 270,000 distinct CDR3 sequences, roughly 18% being singletons. V was shortened by 0 bases and J by 2 bases, with 17 bases between the two germline ends. The CDR3 is made up of 19 amino acids. Per the germline V gene, CDR1 is MNHNY and CDR2 is SVGAGI (reference sequence). The sample comprised PBMCs or a T cell subset sorted from them (not recorded which). The source of this sequence is a man aged 18 to 30 who had mild COVID-19 (a few samples of this study predate the infection). Cell type and time point are not known. V gene TRBV6-6 combines with J gene TRBJ1-6; weak D call: TRBD1 (5 bases). DNA of the CDR3: TGTGCCAGCAGTTACTCGAATAATCAGGGTCGCACCTATAATTCACCCCTCCACTTT. It specifies CASSYSNNQGRTYNSPLHF.